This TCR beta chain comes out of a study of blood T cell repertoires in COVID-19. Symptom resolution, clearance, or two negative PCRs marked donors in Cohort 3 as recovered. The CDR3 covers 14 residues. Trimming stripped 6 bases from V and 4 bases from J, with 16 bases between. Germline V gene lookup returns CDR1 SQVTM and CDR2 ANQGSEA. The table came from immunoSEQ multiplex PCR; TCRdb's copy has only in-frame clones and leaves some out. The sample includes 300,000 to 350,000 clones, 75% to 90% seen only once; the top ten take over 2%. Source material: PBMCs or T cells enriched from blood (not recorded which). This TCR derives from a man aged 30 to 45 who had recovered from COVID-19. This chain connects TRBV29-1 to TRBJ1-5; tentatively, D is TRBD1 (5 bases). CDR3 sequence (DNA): TGCAGCGTCACTGCGGGGGTAGGAAATCAGCCCCAGCATTTT. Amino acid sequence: CSVTAGVGNQPQHF. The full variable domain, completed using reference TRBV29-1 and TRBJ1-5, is SAVISQKPSRDICQRGTSLTIQCQVDSQVTMMFWYRQQPGQSLTLIATANQGSEATYESGFVIDKFPISRPNLTFSTLTVSNMSPEDSSIYLCSVTAGVGNQPQHFGDGTRLSIL.